This TCR beta chain was retrieved from a study of blood T cell repertoires in COVID-19. For the study at large: PBMCs, B-cell-depleted T cells, or T cells provided the cDNA or gDNA that made up the material.

Produced via immunoSEQ multiplex PCR; TCRdb's table is partial and in-frame only. The sample gives approximately 480,000 clones, roughly 87% of which show up once; around 0.7% is in the top ten. V lost 11 bases to trimming and J lost 6 bases, with 16 bases between them. Germline CDR1 MNHEY, CDR2 SVGAGI. The CDR3 totals 13 residues. For recovered donors of Cohort 3, there were two negative PCRs, clearance, or symptom resolution. This clone was seen only once. The TCR comes from a young woman who had recovered from COVID-19. This sequence joins TRBV6-5 and TRBJ1-4, with no clear D. The specimen sequenced was PBMCs or T cells enriched from blood (not recorded which). CDR3 sequence: CASDLNEDEKLFF. CDR3 in DNA: TGTGCCTCAGATCTGAATGAGGATGAAAAACTGTTTTTT.